Each of the 24 T cell receptor beta chains below was sequenced from the same sample in a study of T cell repertoires in cytomegalovirus infection (dated by TCRdb to the late 2010s). The instrument was an Illumina HiSeq 1500. TCRdb reprocessing: public reads trimmed at Q25 with fastp, clones called with MiXCR, in-frame beta chains kept. Every distinct CDR3 protein forms one entry, paired with its most common genes and DNA. The sample table holds about 830,000 distinct CDR3 sequences, of which 30% to 35% were seen once. Over 10% of the sample is in the top ten clones. Per the publication, the treatment or condition label means: in vitro stimulation with specific CMV peptide epitopes to enrich CMV-specific T cells. Their specific antigens are unknown. Here the sequenced sample was cultured CD8+ T cells from PBMCs, taken from culture after CMV antigen stimulation. The receptor set was obtained from a human donor in good health (CMV status not recorded). Some clones in this sample may be carry-over from other donors' samples.

This clonotype was seen more than once but under ten times. The chain couples TRBV10-3 to TRBJ2-7; a possible D gene is TRBD1 (6 bases). Germline CDR1 and CDR2: ENHRY and SYGVKD. V lost 5 bases and J lost 2, with 13 bases in between. There are 14 residues in the CDR3. CDR3 amino acids: CAISQTGATYEQYF. DNA of the CDR3: TGTGCCATCAGTCAGACAGGCGCAACCTACGAGCAGTACTTC.

The V gene is TRBV6-1, the J gene TRBJ2-3, with 8 bases lining up with TRBD1. Germline V lookup: CDR1 MNHNS, CDR2 SASEGT. The junction had 11 bases not matched to a gene; V was cut back by 1 base and J by 5 bases. This CDR3 spans 17 amino acids. CDR3 nucleotides: TGTGCCAGCAGTGAAGAGAGTCTGGGACAGGTACGAGATACGCAGTATTTT. Protein product: CASSEESLGQVRDTQYF.

The chain is built from TRBV12-3 or TRBV12-4 and TRBJ1-5, with D maybe TRBD1 (5 bases). This CDR3 is built from 16 residues. Trimming pared 3 bases from V and 0 bases from J, leaving 12 bases between. For the CDR3, the DNA is TGTGCCAGCAGTTTTGAGGACATCTATAGCAATCAGCCCCAGCATTTT. Amino acids: CASSFEDIYSNQPQHF.

This clonotype has just a few counts. The J gene is TRBJ2-2, the V gene TRBV7-9; D could derive from TRBD1 or TRBD2 (5 bases each). With 4 bases removed from V and 8 bases from J, the gap between germline ends came to 14 bases. The CDR3 spans 14 residues. Germline lookup yields CDR1 SEHNR and CDR2 FQNEAQ (reference sequence). CDR3 amino acids: CASSSGTTRGELFF. As DNA, the CDR3 is TGTGCCAGCAGCTCGGGGACCACTCGGGGGGAGCTGTTTTTT.

This chain joins TRBV7-6 and TRBJ1-2, with TRBD1 matching over 9 bases. The CDR3 loop spans 16 amino acids. Germline values: CDR1 SGHVS, CDR2 FNYEAQ. Trimming took 1 base from V and 3 from J; bases not matched to a gene: 6. This chain's CDR3 is CASSLGATGGHYGYTF. The CDR3 DNA reads as TGTGCCAGCAGCTTAGGAGCGACAGGGGGACACTATGGCTACACCTTC.

This clonotype appeared many times. The CDR3 sequence: CASRGSTNSPLHF. The CDR3 DNA follows: TGTGCCAGCAGGGGCAGCACTAATTCACCCCTCCACTTT. The chain couples TRBV7-6 to TRBJ1-6; D remains unclear. The germline V gene has CDR1 SGHVS and CDR2 FNYEAQ. V was pared by 6 bases and J by 6 bases, with 9 bases between. This CDR3 has 13 residues. Full variable domain (remainder filled in from reference TRBV7-6 and TRBJ1-6): GAGVSQSPRYKVTKRGQDVALRCDPISGHVSLYWYRQALGQGPEFLTYFNYEAQQDKSGLPNDRFSAERPEGSISTLTIQRTEQRDSAMYRCASRGSTNSPLHFGNGTRLTVT.

The chain combines TRBV20-1 with TRBJ2-7; the match to TRBD1 covers 7 bases. Germline assignment: CDR1 DFQATT and CDR2 SNEGSKA (reference sequence). V lost 5 bases, J lost 1 base, and 5 bases stayed unmatched. The CDR3 extends over 13 amino acids. In DNA, the CDR3 is TGCAGTGCTCCCGGGACAGCGTCCTACGAGCAGTACTTC. Protein product: CSAPGTASYEQYF.

Many counts were recorded for this clonotype. The genes are TRBV7-2 and TRBJ2-3; 16 bases line up with TRBD2. There are 19 residues in the CDR3. The J segment lost 4 bases and the V segment lost 1 base, leaving 8 bases of the junction unmatched. Germline V gene lookup returns CDR1 SGHTA and CDR2 FQGNSA. The CDR3 here is CASSLEGLAGGPRADTQYF. The CDR3 DNA reads as TGTGCCAGCAGCTTAGAGGGACTAGCGGGGGGGCCGAGGGCAGATACGCAGTATTTT. Full variable domain (rest looked up from reference TRBV7-2 and TRBJ2-3): GAGVSQSPSNKVTEKGKDVELRCDPISGHTALYWYRQSLGQGLEFLIYFQGNSAPDKSGLPSDRFSAERTGGSVSTLTIQRTQQEDSAVYLCASSLEGLAGGPRADTQYFGPGTRLTVL.

CDR3 in DNA: TGTGCCAACATCCTCAGGGGGGGGCGGGTCACAGATACGCAGTATTTT. Translated, it gives CANILRGGRVTDTQYF. The rearrangement links TRBV6-8 to TRBJ2-3, with D perhaps matching TRBD1 or TRBD2 (7 bases each). Per the germline V gene, CDR1 is MNHGY and CDR2 is SAAAGT. Deletions cut 10 bases from V and 2 bases from J, with 22 bases between. This CDR3 is built from 16 residues.

The chain carries TRBV5-1 and TRBJ2-7; 8 nucleotides agree with TRBD1. The CDR3 contains 15 residues. With V trimmed by 3 bases and J by 3 bases, 8 bases remained unmatched. Germline V lookup: CDR1 SGHRS, CDR2 YFSETQ. This CDR3 is CASSSGQEDYYEQYF. The CDR3, as DNA: TGCGCCAGCAGCTCGGGACAGGAGGACTACTACGAGCAGTACTTC.

The chain uses TRBV6-5 and TRBJ2-3; D might be TRBD1 (7 bases). CDR3 size: 16 residues. CDR1 MNHEY and CDR2 SVGAGI come from the germline V gene. V gave up 2 bases and J gave up 3 bases, with 15 bases separating them. For the CDR3, the DNA is TGTGCCAGCAGTTACGCGGCGGCAGGGGGGACAGATACGCAGTATTTT. This codes for CASSYAAAGGTDTQYF.

The J gene is TRBJ1-5, the V gene TRBV12-3 or TRBV12-4; D may be TRBD1 (6 bases). The CDR3 is 18 residues long. V lost 1 base, J lost 1 base, and 17 bases lay in between. CDR3 nucleotide sequence: TGTGCCAGCAGTTTAGTACGGTTAGGGAGGGGGAGCAATCAGCCCCAGCATTTT. This sequence encodes CASSLVRLGRGSNQPQHF.

This clonotype was observed a handful of times. This sequence joins TRBV12-5 and TRBJ1-4, with 8 bases aligning to TRBD1. This CDR3 spans 13 amino acids. V lost 7 bases to trimming and J lost 8 bases; unmatched junction nucleotides: 6. The germline V gene encodes CDR1 LGHNT and CDR2 FRNRAP. CDR3 amino acids: CASARQGPEKLFF. The CDR3 region has the DNA TGTGCTAGTGCTCGACAGGGGCCCGAAAAACTGTTTTTT.

This rearrangement joins TRBV7-9 to TRBJ2-7; perhaps D is TRBD1 or TRBD2 (7 bases each). V was trimmed by 3 bases and J by 2 bases, leaving 20 bases between them. The CDR3 length is 17 residues. Germline CDR1 is SEHNR and CDR2 is FQNEAQ (reference sequence). The CDR3 DNA follows: TGTGCCAGCAGCTTGGGGCGAGGCAGGGGGACTACCTACGAGCAGTACTTC. Amino acid sequence: CASSLGRGRGTTYEQYF. The complete variable domain, with remaining parts taken from reference TRBV7-9 and TRBJ2-7, reads DTGVSQNPRHKITKRGQNVTFRCDPISEHNRLYWYRQTLGQGPEFLTYFQNEAQLEKSRLLSDRFSAERPKGSFSTLEIQRTEQGDSAMYLCASSLGRGRGTTYEQYFGPGTRLTVT.

This clonotype was observed many times. The chain recombines TRBV7-8 with TRBJ1-2; no clear D gene. The CDR3 is 15 amino acids. Germline V lookup: CDR1 SGHVS, CDR2 FQNEAQ. V gave up 2 bases and J gave up 3 bases, with 13 bases separating them. The CDR3 DNA reads TGTGCCAGCAGCTTAACGGGCCCCTTAGACTATGGCTACACCTTC. Its protein is CASSLTGPLDYGYTF.

This clonotype occurred a few times. The chain is built from TRBV7-9 and TRBJ1-2; D might be TRBD1 (5 bases). Germline V lookup: CDR1 SEHNR, CDR2 FQNEAQ (reference sequence). The CDR3 extends over 13 amino acids. Trimming stripped 1 base from V and 8 bases from J, with 11 bases between. In DNA form, the CDR3 reads TGTGCCAGCAGCTTAGGGGACTACGGAGGCTACACCTTC. This encodes CASSLGDYGGYTF.

This clonotype was detected a few times. At one end, the junction sequence differs from germline, possibly due to a read error. The chain employs TRBV7-7 and TRBJ2-3; tentative D call: TRBD1 (5 bases). This CDR3 is 14 amino acids long. Germline values: CDR1 SSHAT, CDR2 FNYEAQ (reference sequence). As DNA, the CDR3 is TGTGCTAGCAGCCTCCGGACACCCCCAGATACGCAGTATTTT. Translation gives CASSLRTPPDTQYF. Filled out from reference TRBV7-7 and TRBJ2-3, the complete variable domain reads GAGVSQSPRYKVTKRGQDVTLRCDPISSHATLYWYQQALGQGPEFLTYFNYEAQPDKSGLPSDRFSAERPEGSISTLTIQRTEQRDSAMYRCASSLRTPPDTQYFGPGTRLTVL.

The sample holds a few counts of this clonotype. The chain joins TRBV5-6 to TRBJ1-5; no firm D call. Germline CDR1 is SGHDT and CDR2 is YYEEEE. The CDR3 loop spans 14 amino acids. The V end lost 4 bases, the J end lost 6 bases, and 14 bases lay between the germline ends. The CDR3 loop is CASSRAGSTQPQHF. For the CDR3, the DNA is TGTGCCAGCAGCCGTGCTGGGTCAACTCAGCCCCAGCATTTT.

This sequence joins TRBV7-9 and TRBJ1-1, with D possibly TRBD1 on 6 matching bases. Germline CDR1 SEHNR, CDR2 FQNEAQ (reference sequence). V gave up 6 bases and J gave up 3 bases, with 17 bases separating them. CDR3 length: 15 amino acids. In nucleotides, the CDR3 is TGTGCCAGCAGACAAGCGGGGGCTATTGACACTGAAGCTTTCTTT. It yields the protein CASRQAGAIDTEAFF. The entire variable domain, with the rest obtained from reference TRBV7-9 and TRBJ1-1, is as follows: DTGVSQNPRHKITKRGQNVTFRCDPISEHNRLYWYRQTLGQGPEFLTYFQNEAQLEKSRLLSDRFSAERPKGSFSTLEIQRTEQGDSAMYLCASRQAGAIDTEAFFGQGTRLTVV.

This clonotype has just a few counts. V gene TRBV7-9 combines with J gene TRBJ1-2; D might be TRBD1 (5 bases). Per the germline V gene, CDR1 is SEHNR and CDR2 is FQNEAQ (reference sequence). The CDR3 is 18 residues long. V lost 5 bases and J 0 bases, leaving 22 bases between the germline ends. The CDR3 spells CASSPRLGTDEANYGYTF. The CDR3 coding sequence is TGTGCCAGCAGCCCACGCCTCGGGACGGATGAAGCTAACTATGGCTACACCTTC.

This clonotype appeared a single time. This chain uses TRBV11-2 with TRBJ2-3; 8 positions agree with TRBD2. V lost 5 bases to trimming and J lost 5 bases; unmatched junction nucleotides: 12. This CDR3 region has 16 residues. The germline gives CDR1 SGHAT, CDR2 FQNNGV. As DNA, the CDR3 is TGTGCCAGCAGCATATATTTCGGGGGGGCCGGAGATACGCAGTATTTT. This sequence encodes CASSIYFGGAGDTQYF.

V usage is TRBV2 and J usage is TRBJ1-6; a possible D gene is TRBD1 (5 bases). CDR1 and CDR2 from the germline V gene are SNHLY and FYNNEI. This CDR3 has 14 amino acids. V was pared by 1 base and J by 9 bases, with 10 bases between. The CDR3 loop is CASSEGREVSPLHF. CDR3 in DNA: TGTGCCAGCAGTGAAGGCAGGGAAGTTTCACCCCTCCACTTT.

Only a few counts were recorded for this clonotype. The chain has TRBV11-2 and TRBJ2-5; 7 nucleotides align to TRBD2. This CDR3 contains 19 residues. With 2 bases clipped from V and 2 bases from J, the junction kept 17 bases outside the gene matches. Looked up from germline, CDR1 is SGHAT and CDR2 is FQNNGV. CDR3 sequence: CASSLIEFTGGSIQETQYF. In nucleotides, the CDR3 is TGTGCCAGCAGCTTAATAGAGTTTACCGGGGGGTCAATACAAGAGACCCAGTACTTC.

The chain links TRBV27 to TRBJ2-5, with D perhaps TRBD1 (5 bases). Deletions cut 4 bases from V and 2 bases from J, with 14 bases between. The length of the CDR3 is 15 residues. Per germline, CDR1 MNHEY and CDR2 SMNVEV (reference sequence). The DNA of the CDR3 is TGTGCCAGCAGTTCGCCCAGGGTGGGGCAAGAGACCCAGTACTTC. Encoded protein: CASSSPRVGQETQYF.